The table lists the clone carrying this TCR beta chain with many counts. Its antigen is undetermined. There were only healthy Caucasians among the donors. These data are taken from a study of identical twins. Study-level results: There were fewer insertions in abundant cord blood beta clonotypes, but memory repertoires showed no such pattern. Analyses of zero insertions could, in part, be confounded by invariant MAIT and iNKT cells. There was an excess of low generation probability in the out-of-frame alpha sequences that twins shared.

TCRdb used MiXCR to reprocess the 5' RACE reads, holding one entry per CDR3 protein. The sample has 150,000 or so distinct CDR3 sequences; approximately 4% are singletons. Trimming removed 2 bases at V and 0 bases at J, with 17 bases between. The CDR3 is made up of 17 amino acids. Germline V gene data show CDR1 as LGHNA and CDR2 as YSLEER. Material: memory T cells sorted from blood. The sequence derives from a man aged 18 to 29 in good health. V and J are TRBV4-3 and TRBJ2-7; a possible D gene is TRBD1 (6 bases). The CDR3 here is CASSQTKGHRGSYEQYF. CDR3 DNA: TGCGCCAGCAGCCAAACGAAGGGACACCGAGGCTCCTACGAGCAGTACTTC.